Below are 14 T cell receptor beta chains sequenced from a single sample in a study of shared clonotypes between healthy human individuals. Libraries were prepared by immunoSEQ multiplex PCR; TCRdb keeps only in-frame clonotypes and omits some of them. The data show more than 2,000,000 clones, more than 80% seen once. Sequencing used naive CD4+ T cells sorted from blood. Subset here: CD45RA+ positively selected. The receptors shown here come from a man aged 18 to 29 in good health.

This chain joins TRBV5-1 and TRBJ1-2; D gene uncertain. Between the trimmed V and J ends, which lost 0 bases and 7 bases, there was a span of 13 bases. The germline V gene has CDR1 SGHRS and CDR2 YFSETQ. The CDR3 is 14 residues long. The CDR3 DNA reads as TGCGCCAGCAGCTTGGATCCCGCCGGGTCTGGCTACACCTTC. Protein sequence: CASSLDPAGSGYTF.

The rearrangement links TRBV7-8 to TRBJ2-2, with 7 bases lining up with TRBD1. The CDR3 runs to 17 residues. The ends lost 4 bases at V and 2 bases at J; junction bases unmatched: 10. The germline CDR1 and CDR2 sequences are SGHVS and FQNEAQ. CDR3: CASSSGPGQSNTGELFF. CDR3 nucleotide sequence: TGTGCCAGCAGCTCGGGTCCGGGACAGTCAAACACCGGGGAGCTGTTTTTT.

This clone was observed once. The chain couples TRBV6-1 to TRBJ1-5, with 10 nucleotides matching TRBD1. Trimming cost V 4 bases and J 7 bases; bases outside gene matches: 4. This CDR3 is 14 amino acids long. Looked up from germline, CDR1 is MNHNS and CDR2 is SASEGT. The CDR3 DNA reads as TGTGCCAGCAGTGGGACAGGGGGTGGACAGCCCCAGCATTTT. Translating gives CASSGTGGGQPQHF.

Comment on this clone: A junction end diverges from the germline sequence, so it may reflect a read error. DNA of the CDR3: TGTGCTAGCAGCCCAGGGGTAGCGGGGATATACGAGCAGTACTTC. Its translation is CASSPGVAGIYEQYF. The chain has TRBV7-7 and TRBJ2-7; 8 nucleotides match TRBD2. CDR3 length equals 15 residues. Looked up from germline, CDR1 is SSHAT and CDR2 is FNYEAQ (reference sequence).

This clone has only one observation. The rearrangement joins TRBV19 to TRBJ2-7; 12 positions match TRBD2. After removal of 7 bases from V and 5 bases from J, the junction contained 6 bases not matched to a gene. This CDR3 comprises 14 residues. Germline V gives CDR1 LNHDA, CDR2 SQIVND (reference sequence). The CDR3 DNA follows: TGTGCCAGTAAGAGGACTAGCGGGAAACACGAGCAGTACTTC. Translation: CASKRTSGKHEQYF.

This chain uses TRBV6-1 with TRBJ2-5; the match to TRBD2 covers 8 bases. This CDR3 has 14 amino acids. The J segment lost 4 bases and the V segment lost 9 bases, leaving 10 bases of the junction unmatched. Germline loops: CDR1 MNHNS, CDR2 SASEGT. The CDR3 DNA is TGTGCCAGTTCGGGAGGGGGGGTAGCAGAGACCCAGTACTTC. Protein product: CASSGGGVAETQYF.

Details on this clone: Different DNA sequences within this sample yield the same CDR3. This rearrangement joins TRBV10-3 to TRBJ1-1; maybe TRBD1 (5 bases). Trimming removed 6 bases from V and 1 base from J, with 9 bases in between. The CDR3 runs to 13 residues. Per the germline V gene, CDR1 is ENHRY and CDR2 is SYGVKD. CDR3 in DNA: TGTGCCATCAGCGCAGACAGGAACACTGAAGCTTTCTTT. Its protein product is CAISADRNTEAFF.

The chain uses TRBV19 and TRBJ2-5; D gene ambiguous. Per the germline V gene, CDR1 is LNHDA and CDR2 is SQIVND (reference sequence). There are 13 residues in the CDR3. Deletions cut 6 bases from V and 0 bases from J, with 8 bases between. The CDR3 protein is CASRRQNQETQYF. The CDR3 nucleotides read TGTGCCAGTAGACGGCAAAACCAAGAGACCCAGTACTTC.

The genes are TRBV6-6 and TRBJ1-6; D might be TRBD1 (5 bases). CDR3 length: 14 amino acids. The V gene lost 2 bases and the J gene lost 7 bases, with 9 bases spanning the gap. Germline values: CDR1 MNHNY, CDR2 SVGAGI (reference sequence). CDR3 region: CASSYGGLNSPLHF. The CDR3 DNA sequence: TGTGCCAGCAGTTACGGGGGACTCAATTCACCCCTCCACTTT.

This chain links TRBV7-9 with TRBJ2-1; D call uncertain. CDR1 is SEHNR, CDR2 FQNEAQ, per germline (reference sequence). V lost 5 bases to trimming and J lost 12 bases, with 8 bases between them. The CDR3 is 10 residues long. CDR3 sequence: CASSPVGQFF. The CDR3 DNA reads TGTGCCAGCAGCCCAGTGGGGCAGTTCTTC.

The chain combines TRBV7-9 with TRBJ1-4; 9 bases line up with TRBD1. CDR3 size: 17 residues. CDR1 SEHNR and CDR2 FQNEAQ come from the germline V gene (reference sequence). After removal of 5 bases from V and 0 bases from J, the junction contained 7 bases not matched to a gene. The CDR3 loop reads CASSEGQGFATNEKLFF. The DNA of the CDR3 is TGTGCCAGCAGCGAAGGACAGGGGTTTGCAACTAATGAAAAACTGTTTTTT.

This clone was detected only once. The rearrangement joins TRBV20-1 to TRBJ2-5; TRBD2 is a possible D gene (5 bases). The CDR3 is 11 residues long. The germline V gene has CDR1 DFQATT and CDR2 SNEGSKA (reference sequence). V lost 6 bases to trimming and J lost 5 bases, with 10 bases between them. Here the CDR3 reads CSALAWETQYF. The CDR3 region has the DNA TGCAGTGCCCTAGCTTGGGAGACCCAGTACTTC.

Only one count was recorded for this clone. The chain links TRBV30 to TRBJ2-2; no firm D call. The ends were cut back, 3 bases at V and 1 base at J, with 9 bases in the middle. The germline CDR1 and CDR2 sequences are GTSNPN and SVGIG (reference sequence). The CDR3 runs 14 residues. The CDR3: CAWRTGRNTGELFF. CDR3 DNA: TGTGCCTGGAGGACGGGTCGGAACACCGGGGAGCTGTTTTTT.

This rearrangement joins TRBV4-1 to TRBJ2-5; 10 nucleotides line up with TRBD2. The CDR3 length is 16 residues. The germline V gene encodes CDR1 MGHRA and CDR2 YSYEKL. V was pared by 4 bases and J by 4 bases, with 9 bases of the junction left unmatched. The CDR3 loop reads CASSLSLAGEGETQYF. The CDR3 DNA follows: TGCGCCAGCAGCCTATCTCTAGCGGGAGAAGGAGAGACCCAGTACTTC.